This T cell receptor (beta chain) stems from a study of cytomegalovirus exposure and HLA in healthy donors. Study conclusions and caveats: The tendency of first-cohort TCR clusters to co-occur in the approximately 110 validation repertoires was the finding of a later analysis.

Here immunoSEQ multiplex PCR was the method, and the copy in TCRdb shows in-frame clones only, minus some. Here the sample spans 250,000 to 350,000 clones, roughly 87% being singletons. Turning to this clone: Its matching antigen is unknown.

Material: PBMCs. This clonotype was sampled from a woman in her 30s in good health and CMV-seropositive.

The CDR3 here is CASSEAGQGVRSPLHF. The CDR3 region has the DNA TGTGCCAGCAGTGAAGCCGGGCAGGGGGTTAGATCACCCCTCCACTTT. V gene TRBV6-1 combines with J gene TRBJ1-6; 7 bases map to TRBD1. J was trimmed by 10 bases and V by 0 bases; bases with no gene match: 9. This CDR3 has 16 residues. Germline CDR1 is MNHNS and CDR2 is SASEGT.